Here is one TCR beta chain with its context. The antigen remains undetermined. V trimming: 3 bases; J trimming: 5 bases; junction bases outside the gene matches: 4. Germline V gene data show CDR1 as KGHSH and CDR2 as LQKENI. The CDR3 spans 14 residues. The method was immunoSEQ multiplex PCR; TCRdb's version includes in-frame clones alone and lacks a portion of them. In the table there are roughly 150,000 clones, roughly nine tenths of which are singletons. The sample belongs to a study of T cell responses to AZD1222 COVID-19 vaccine. The study, taken as a whole, reports: Repertoires were sampled only after the peak T cell response.

The V and J genes are TRBV18 and TRBJ2-1; 7 bases agree with TRBD1. The receptor was derived from an adult in good health. Material: peripheral blood, obtained on day 0 of AZD1222 vaccination. The CDR3 loop reads CASSPTTGDNEQFF. The CDR3 coding sequence is TGTGCCAGCTCACCGACTACAGGGGACAATGAGCAGTTCTTC.